Listed here is a single T cell receptor (beta chain). The antigen this receptor binds is unknown. Base-call qualities are not available, and no considerably larger clone is one nucleotide away. In total, over 600 healthy bone marrow donors made up the cohort. At the time of sampling, all cohort members were nominally healthy, though unrecorded immune exposures were likely present. The donor was CMV seronegative and belonged to the group of 352 seronegative cohort members. Each donor provided a peripheral blood sample, and peripheral blood mononuclear cells were used for TCR beta sequencing. The Qiagen DNeasy Blood Extraction Kit was used to extract genomic DNA from the blood cell samples. Libraries were prepared through the immunoSEQ multiplex PCR assay. For the multiplex PCR, a mixture combining 60 forward primers for TCR Vbeta segments and 13 reverse primers for TCR Jbeta segments was used. The CDR3 region of rearranged TCR beta genes was amplified from genomic DNA by a multiplex PCR assay. Amplified TCR beta libraries were sequenced as 87-base-pair reads on the Illumina HiSeq System. The study's processing was this. In a later analysis, tens of millions of unique TCR beta chains were counted across the 500 to 850 repertoires, and around 10 million of these chains were shared by at least two donors. Raw reads were error-corrected and collapsed into unique sequences with a nearest-neighbor algorithm that merged closely related sequences to remove PCR and sequencing errors. CDR3 sequences were aligned to IMGT reference sequences to assign V, D and J gene segments. For a sequence to be retained, a match of at least six nucleotides to both a V gene segment and a J gene segment was required. A rearrangement counted as productive if the CDR3 had no stop codons and remained in frame with V and J, and every other rearrangement counted as non-productive. Following IMGT convention, CDR3 was defined as the stretch from the second conserved V-encoded cysteine up to the conserved J-encoded phenylalanine. In an earlier analysis of approximately 500 of the donors, sequences lacking an unambiguous match to a single V gene segment were excluded. In an earlier analysis of roughly 500 of the donors, V segments were called functional above 56.7% productive rearrangements and were called segregating when the between-donor standard deviation exceeded 5%. A statistical classification framework was developed to diagnose cytomegalovirus status using the catalog of TCR beta chain sequences. In a later analysis, TCR nucleotide sequences were compared against IMGT/GENE-DB human TR gene sequences so that V and J genes could be assigned. Using the TCRdist pipeline, a later analysis assigned CDR3 sequences along with most-parsimonious VDJ recombination scenarios. In a later analysis, every TCR beta chain was defined by the combination of its CDR3 amino acid sequence and its V-gene family, and reads without a unique V-gene family were dropped. To address suspected cross-contamination and a sequencing artifact, a later analysis removed approximately 590 highly shared, low-generation-probability nucleotide sequences. For each public chain, a later analysis derived a clonal expansion index from normalized ranks of inferred template counts within each repertoire. In a later analysis, generation probabilities were computed using a VDJ recombination model fitted to out-of-frame rearrangements, and the results were checked against IGoR. In a later analysis, hypergeometric tests were used to score TCR-TCR, TCR-HLA and TCR-CMV co-occurrence, with a repertoire-size bias correction applied to TCR pairs. To estimate false discovery rates, a later analysis permuted the HLA or CMV assignments 20 times. A later analysis grouped co-occurring TCRs with DBSCAN, adding TCRdist sequence similarity when clustering within HLA-allele-positive subsets. Repertoires with fewer than 30,000 or more than 120,000 public chains were left out of co-occurrence clustering, as were five repertoires with anomalous nucleotide sharing. TCRdb's version of the immuneACCESS table is confined to in-frame rearrangements and falls short of the full clone set. An unresolved V gene accounts for under half of the shortfall where checked; the remainder is of unknown origin. Clone size and the V and J calls come from that table; the DNA yielded D and trimming. The sample table shows 150,000 to 200,000 clones, and 80% to 85% are seen once. The top ten clonotypes cover over 1.5% of the sample.

This specimen comes from a study of cytomegalovirus exposure and HLA in healthy donors (dated by TCRdb to 2016 to 2017). About the full investigation: An earlier analysis of several hundred of the donors reported approximately 290 Gb of sequence data and roughly 100 million unique TCR beta sequences from 150 million to 200 million T cells. High-throughput TCR immunosequencing, statistical association of individual TCRs with disease status, and machine learning were combined to predict cytomegalovirus infection status. Rather than using new phenotypic data, the later analysis identified candidate immune exposures from TCR beta sequences and from how often those sequences occurred across donors. Among the approximately 420 genotyped donors, approximately 76% belonged to the genetic ancestry cluster associated with self-reported Caucasian donors. All discovery cohort repertoires had been generated on a single sequencing platform. In a later analysis, previously published TCR beta repertoires from several hundred donors were re-analyzed and high-resolution HLA genotyping was added so that TCR occurrence patterns could be studied. In addition to the first cohort of roughly 670 subjects, a separate validation cohort of approximately 120 different subjects was used. Donor age, sex, ethnicity and CMV serostatus were compiled together with the repertoire data. Roughly 300 gigabases of sequencing data and 75 million to 85 million unique TCR sequences made up an early release that covered approximately 650 HLA-typed donors. Among 350 to 400 genotyped donors of the cohort, an average of about 240,000 unique TCR beta nucleotide sequences were sequenced per donor, roughly 18% of them non-productive. HLA typing included class I and class II loci at four-digit resolution. Using immunosequencing, the study profiled T cell repertoires from 500 to 800 subjects and related those repertoires to cytomegalovirus serostatus. An earlier analysis of around 580 of the donors used high-throughput TCR beta sequencing to judge whether each TCR beta V gene segment behaved as functional or pseudogenic. A later genetic analysis used genome-wide SNP genotypes for about three fifths of the 666 donors, treating that subset as a discovery cohort. Four or five DR-DQ haplotypes were handled as single units for association and clustering because linkage in the cohort was strong. The study aimed to test whether cataloging public T cell receptors could reveal signatures of past pathogen exposure. The number of donors typed differed by locus, with roughly 620-630 for A, B, C, DRB1 and DQB1, more than 500 for DQA1, under 610 for DPA1, and some 440 for DPB1. Overall study results and their limits: Most CMV-associated TCR beta chains appeared to be HLA-restricted in a later analysis, and the HLA associations seemed to be driven largely by CMV exposure. Cytomegalovirus status was reported to be diagnosed by the classifier with high specificity and sensitivity in both the original and validation cohorts. The cohort was sequenced for TCR beta chains only, and without alpha or paired-chain data the features that could be detected were limited. Most TCR sequences were observed very rarely across donors, whereas some public TCRs were present in many individuals. Specific HLA alleles were associated with 16,951 TCR beta sequences at a false discovery rate of 0.05 in a later analysis. A later genetic analysis reported fewer N-insertions in productive TCRs among donors in an Asian-associated ancestry cluster than the roughly 700-donor mean. Compared with equally common non-associated chains, HLA-associated TCR beta chains in a later analysis were more clonally expanded and had lower generation probabilities. A later analysis reported that several top co-occurrence clusters appeared linked to parvovirus B19, influenza, CMV and Epstein-Barr virus. According to a later analysis, TCR association rates differed among HLA loci, with DRB1 alleles showing the most associated TCRs and HLA-C alleles showing the fewest. Linkage disequilibrium might explain the correlated functional status among segregating V segments, but an unknown experimental factor could not be ruled out. HLA typing was unavailable for some donors at each locus, so association tests used only the typed subset. A cluster of highly shared sequence variants was judged likely to be a technical artifact of the sequencing pipeline. Sequencing depth was assumed to be roughly uniform across donors in the presence/absence analyses, though that assumption may not hold. Seventeen rarely observed V segments, including chromosome 9 orphons, were excluded from the earlier analysis of a few hundred of the donors because counts were too low. When HLA alleles, especially DR and DQ, strongly co-occurred, attributing TCR associations to individual alleles was difficult. A further reported finding was that TCR beta sequences accurately predicted the HLA-A and HLA-B alleles for most subjects in the first cohort. The only immune exposure information available for the cohort was CMV serostatus. Broadly in line with IMGT annotations, most TCR beta V segments showed up in productive rearrangements about 87% or about 30% of the time in an earlier analysis of approximately 640 of the donors. Some IMGT-functional V segments, including TRBV6-2 and TRBV6-3, could not be distinguished by the 87-base-pair reads and were therefore excluded. The authors suggested that the approach could potentially be generalized to other disease states and immunological phenotypes. In vitro tests confirmed that three of the cytomegalovirus-associated TCR beta chains recognize cytomegalovirus antigens. An association between a missense DCLRE1C variant and V-gene and J-gene trimming of TCR beta chains was found in a later genetic analysis and replicated in an independent cohort. In the study, some 160 TCR beta chains were listed as associated with cytomegalovirus.

The CDR3, cysteine through phenylalanine, is 12 amino acids long. Solely the CDR3 DNA is kept, with 36 bases framed from the first base. The V end gives up 4 bases and the J end 5 bases, leaving 0 bases in the junction not matched to a gene. CDR1 and CDR2 (SQVTM, ANQGSEA) derive from the germline V gene. The clonotype was recovered from a woman under 30 in good health and CMV-seronegative. Sequenced sample: PBMCs. Here the chain combines TRBV29-1 and TRBJ2-2; 8 bases in the middle match TRBD2. CDR3 reads: CSVVAGTGELFF. The DNA sequence is as follows: TGCAGCGTTGTAGCGGGGACCGGGGAGCTGTTTTTT.